This T cell receptor (beta chain) stems from a study of regulatory T cells in long-lasting Graves disease. V lost 3 bases, J lost 5 bases, and 3 bases lay in between. The CDR3 spans 11 residues. Germline V lookup: CDR1 LGHDT, CDR2 YNNKEL (reference sequence). HTBI primers from iRepertoire and Arm-PCR of CDR3 regions yielded the TCR beta libraries. MiXCR was run by TCRdb on the multiplex PCR reads, yielding one entry per CDR3 protein. Found here are 360,000 or so distinct CDR3 sequences, approximately 12% of them singletons; the top ten hold approximately 20%. Time point of the sample: newly diagnosed GD, antithyroid drugs for less than 3 months. Preparation of the TCR library used RNA extracted from PBMCs. Many counts were recorded for this clonotype. These data were also filed under a second study, of T cells in Graves' hyperthyroidism and ophthalmopathy.

The sequences come from peripheral blood mononuclear cells (PBMCs), collected at new diagnosis, from a patient treated with antithyroid drugs. The origin of this receptor is a woman younger than 35 with Graves disease. V is TRBV3-1 and J is TRBJ2-3, with no clear D. The CDR3 DNA sequence: TGTGCCAGCAGCCAGAAAGATACGCAGTATTTT. This translates into CASSQKDTQYF.